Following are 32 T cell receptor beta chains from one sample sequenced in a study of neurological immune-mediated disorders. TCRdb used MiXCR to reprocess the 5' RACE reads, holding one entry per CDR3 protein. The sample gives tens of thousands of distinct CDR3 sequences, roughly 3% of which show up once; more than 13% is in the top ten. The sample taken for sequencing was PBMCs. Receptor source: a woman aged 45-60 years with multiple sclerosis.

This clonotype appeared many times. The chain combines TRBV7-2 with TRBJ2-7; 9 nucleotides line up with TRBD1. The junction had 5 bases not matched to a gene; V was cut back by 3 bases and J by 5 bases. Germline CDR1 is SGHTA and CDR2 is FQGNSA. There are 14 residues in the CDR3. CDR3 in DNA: TGTGCCAGCAGCTTGGACAGGGGACCCCACGAGCAGTACGTC. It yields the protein CASSLDRGPHEQYV.

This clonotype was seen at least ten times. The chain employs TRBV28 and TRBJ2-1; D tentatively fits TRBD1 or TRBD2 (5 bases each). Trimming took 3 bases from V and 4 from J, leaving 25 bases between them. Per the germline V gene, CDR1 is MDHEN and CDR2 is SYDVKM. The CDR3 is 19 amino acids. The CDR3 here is CASSFIRTGPGYRYNEQFF. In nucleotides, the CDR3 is TGTGCCAGCAGTTTTATACGCACGGGACCAGGCTATCGGTACAATGAGCAGTTCTTC.

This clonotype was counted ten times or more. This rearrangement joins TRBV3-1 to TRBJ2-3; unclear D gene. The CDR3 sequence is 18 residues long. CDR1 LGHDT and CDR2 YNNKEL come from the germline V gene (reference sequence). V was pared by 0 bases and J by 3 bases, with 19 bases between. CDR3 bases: TGTGCCAGCAGCCAAGAGACCCCCCTCCTGGTTCGGACAGATACGCAGTATTTT. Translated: CASSQETPLLVRTDTQYF.

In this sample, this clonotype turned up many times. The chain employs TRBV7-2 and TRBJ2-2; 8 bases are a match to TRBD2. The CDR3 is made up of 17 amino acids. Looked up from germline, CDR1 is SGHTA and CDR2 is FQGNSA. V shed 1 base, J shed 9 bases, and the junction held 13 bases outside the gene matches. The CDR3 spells CASSLGWRGVGLRELFF. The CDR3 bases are TGTGCCAGCAGCTTAGGATGGCGGGGGGTTGGTTTGAGGGAGCTGTTTTTT.

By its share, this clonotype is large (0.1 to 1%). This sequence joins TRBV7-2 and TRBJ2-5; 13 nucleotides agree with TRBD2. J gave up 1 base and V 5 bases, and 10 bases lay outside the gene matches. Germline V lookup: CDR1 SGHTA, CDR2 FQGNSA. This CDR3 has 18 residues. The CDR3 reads CASSTSRTSGGAQETQYF. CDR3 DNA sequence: TGTGCCAGCAGCACCTCCCGGACTAGCGGGGGAGCCCAAGAGACCCAGTACTTC.

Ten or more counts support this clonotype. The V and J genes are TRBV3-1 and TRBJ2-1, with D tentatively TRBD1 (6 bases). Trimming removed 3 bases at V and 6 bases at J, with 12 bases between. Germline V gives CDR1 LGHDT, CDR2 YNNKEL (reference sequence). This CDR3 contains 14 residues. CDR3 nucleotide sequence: TGTGCCAGCAGCCAGCAGACCAGGGGCAATGAGCAGTTCTTC. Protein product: CASSQQTRGNEQFF.

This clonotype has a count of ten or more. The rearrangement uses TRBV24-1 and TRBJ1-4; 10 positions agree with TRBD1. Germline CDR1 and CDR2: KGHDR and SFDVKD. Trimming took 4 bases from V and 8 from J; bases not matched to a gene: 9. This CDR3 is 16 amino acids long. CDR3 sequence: CATSEVTGTGVEKLFF. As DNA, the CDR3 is TGTGCCACCAGTGAAGTGACCGGGACAGGGGTCGAAAAACTGTTTTTT.

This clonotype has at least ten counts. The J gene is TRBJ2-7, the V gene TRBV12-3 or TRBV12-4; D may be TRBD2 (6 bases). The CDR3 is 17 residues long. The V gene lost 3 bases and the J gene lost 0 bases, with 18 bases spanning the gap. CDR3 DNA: TGTGCCAGCAGTTTGGAGGTTAGCGGCAGGAGCTCCTACGAGCAGTACTTC. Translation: CASSLEVSGRSSYEQYF.

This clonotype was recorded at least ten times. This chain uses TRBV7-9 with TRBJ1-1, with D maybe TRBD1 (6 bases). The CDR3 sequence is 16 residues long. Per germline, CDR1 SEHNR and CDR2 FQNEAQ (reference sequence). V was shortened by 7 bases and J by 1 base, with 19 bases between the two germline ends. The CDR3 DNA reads TGTGCCAGCACCCTTTTCGTGGGGGGCCAGAACACTGAAGCTTTCTTT. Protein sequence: CASTLFVGGQNTEAFF.

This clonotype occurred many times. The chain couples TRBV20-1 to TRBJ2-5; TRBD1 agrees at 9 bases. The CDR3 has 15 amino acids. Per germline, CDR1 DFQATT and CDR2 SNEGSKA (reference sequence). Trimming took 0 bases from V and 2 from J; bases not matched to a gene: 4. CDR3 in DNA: TGCAGTGCTAGAGATCAGGGACAGGGACAAGAGACCCAGTACTTC. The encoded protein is CSARDQGQGQETQYF.

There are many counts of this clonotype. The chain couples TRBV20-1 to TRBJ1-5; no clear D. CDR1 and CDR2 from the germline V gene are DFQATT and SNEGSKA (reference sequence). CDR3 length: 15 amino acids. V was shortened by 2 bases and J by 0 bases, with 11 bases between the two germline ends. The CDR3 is CSARRTGYSNQPQHF. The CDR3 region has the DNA TGCAGTGCTAGACGGACGGGCTATAGCAATCAGCCCCAGCATTTT.

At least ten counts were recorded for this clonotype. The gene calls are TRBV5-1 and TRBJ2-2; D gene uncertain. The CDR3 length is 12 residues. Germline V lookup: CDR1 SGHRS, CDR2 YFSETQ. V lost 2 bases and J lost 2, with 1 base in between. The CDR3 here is CASSFNTGELFF. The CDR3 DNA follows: TGCGCCAGCAGCTTCAACACCGGGGAGCTGTTTTTT.

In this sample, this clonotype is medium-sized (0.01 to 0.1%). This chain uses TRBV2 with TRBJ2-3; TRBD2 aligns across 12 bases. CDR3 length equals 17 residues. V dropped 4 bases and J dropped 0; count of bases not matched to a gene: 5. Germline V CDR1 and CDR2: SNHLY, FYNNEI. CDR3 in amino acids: CASSVLAGGRSTDTQYF. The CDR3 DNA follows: TGTGCCAGCAGTGTTCTAGCGGGAGGGCGTAGCACAGATACGCAGTATTTT.

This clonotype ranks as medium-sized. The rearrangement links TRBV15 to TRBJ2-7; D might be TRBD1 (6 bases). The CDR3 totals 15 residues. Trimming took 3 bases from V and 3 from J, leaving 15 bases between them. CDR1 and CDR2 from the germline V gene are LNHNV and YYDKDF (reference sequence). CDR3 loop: CATSRDLGQLYEQYF. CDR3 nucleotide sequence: TGTGCCACCAGCAGGGACCTCGGACAGCTCTACGAGCAGTACTTC.

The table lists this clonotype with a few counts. The CDR3 bases are TGTGCCAGCAGCTCCCGTGGACAGGGCTTCGTGGAAGCTTTCTTT. Residues: CASSSRGQGFVEAFF. The chain couples TRBV7-9 to TRBJ1-1, with TRBD1 matching 8 bases. The length of the CDR3 is 15 residues. Germline CDR1 reads SEHNR; CDR2 reads FQNEAQ (reference sequence). V shed 4 bases, J shed 8 bases, and the junction held 12 bases outside the gene matches.

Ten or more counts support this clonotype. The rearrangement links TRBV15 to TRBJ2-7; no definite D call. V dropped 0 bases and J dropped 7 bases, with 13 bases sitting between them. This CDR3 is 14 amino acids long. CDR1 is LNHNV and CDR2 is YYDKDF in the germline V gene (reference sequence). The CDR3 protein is CATSRDRVSGEQYF. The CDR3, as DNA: TGTGCCACCAGCAGAGATCGGGTCTCTGGGGAGCAGTACTTC.

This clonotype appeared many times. Written as DNA, the CDR3 is TGTGCCAGCAGTGCGGCCCTCGGGGAGCTGTTTTTT. Its translation is CASSAALGELFF. The V gene is TRBV6-6, the J gene TRBJ2-2; D is ambiguous. The germline V gene encodes CDR1 MNHNY and CDR2 SVGAGI (reference sequence). V lost 5 bases, J lost 7 bases, and 8 bases lay in between. The CDR3 spans 12 residues.

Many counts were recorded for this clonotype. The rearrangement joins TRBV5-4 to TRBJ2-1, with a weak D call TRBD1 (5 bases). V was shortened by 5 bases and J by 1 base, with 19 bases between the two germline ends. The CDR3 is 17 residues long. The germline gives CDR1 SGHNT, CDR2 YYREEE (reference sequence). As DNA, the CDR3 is TGTGCCAGCAGTTTGTCGATACGGACACTATCCTACAATGAGCAGTTCTTC. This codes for CASSLSIRTLSYNEQFF.

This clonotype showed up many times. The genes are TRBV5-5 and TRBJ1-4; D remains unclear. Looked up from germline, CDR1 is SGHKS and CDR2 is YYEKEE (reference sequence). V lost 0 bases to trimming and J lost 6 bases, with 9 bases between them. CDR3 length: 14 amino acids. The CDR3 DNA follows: TGTGCCAGCAGCTTGGCACGGACGGATGAAAAACTGTTTTTT. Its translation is CASSLARTDEKLFF.

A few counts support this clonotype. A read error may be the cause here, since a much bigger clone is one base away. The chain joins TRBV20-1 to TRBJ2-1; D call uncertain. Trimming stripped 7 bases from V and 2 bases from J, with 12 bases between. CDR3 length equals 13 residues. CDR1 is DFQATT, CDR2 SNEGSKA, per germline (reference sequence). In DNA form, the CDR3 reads TGCAGTGATAGTGGGGAAGCCTACAATGAGCAGTTCTTC. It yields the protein CSDSGEAYNEQFF.

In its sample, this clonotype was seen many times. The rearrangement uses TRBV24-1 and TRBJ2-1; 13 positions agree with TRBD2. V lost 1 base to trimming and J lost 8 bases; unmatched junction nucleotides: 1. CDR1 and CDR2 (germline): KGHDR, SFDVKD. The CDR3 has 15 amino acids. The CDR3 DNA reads TGTGCCACCAGTGATTTCGGACTAGCGGGAGATGAGCAGTTCTTC. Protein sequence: CATSDFGLAGDEQFF.

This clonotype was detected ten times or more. CDR3 region: CATSPGPDQETQYF. The CDR3 DNA reads TGTGCCACCTCACCGGGGCCTGACCAAGAGACCCAGTACTTC. V usage is TRBV10-3 and J usage is TRBJ2-5; D might be TRBD1 or TRBD2, each matching 5 bases. Germline V lookup: CDR1 ENHRY, CDR2 SYGVKD. V gave up 10 bases and J gave up 0 bases, with 15 bases separating them. The CDR3 length is 14 residues.

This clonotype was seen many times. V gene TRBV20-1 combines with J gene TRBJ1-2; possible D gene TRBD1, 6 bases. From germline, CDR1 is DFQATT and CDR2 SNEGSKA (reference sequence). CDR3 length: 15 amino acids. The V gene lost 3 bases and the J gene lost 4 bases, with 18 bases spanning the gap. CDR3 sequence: CSASPRTGGGYGYTF. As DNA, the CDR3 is TGCAGTGCTAGCCCACGCACTGGGGGCGGCTATGGCTACACCTTC.

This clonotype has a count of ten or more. The CDR3 reads CASQTGGGPNQPQHF. In DNA, the CDR3 is TGTGCCAGCCAAACCGGAGGGGGCCCGAATCAGCCCCAGCATTTT. This rearrangement joins TRBV6-2 or TRBV6-3 to TRBJ1-5, with 7 bases matching TRBD1. Per the germline V gene, CDR1 is MNHEY and CDR2 is SVGEGT. This CDR3 region has 15 residues. V was pared by 8 bases and J by 4 bases, with 11 bases of the junction left unmatched.

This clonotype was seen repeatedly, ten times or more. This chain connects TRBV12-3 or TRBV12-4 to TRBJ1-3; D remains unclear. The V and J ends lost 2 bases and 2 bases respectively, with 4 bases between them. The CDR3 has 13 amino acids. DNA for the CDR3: TGTGCCAGCAGTTTATCACCTGGAAACACCATATATTTT. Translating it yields CASSLSPGNTIYF.

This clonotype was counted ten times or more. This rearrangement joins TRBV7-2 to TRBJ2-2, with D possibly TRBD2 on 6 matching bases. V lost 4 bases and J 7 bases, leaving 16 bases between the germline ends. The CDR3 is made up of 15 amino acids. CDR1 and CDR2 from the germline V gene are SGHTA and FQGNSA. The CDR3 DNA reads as TGTGCCAGCAGCTCCCCCCAGGGACTGGTCGGGGAGCTGTTTTTT. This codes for CASSSPQGLVGELFF.

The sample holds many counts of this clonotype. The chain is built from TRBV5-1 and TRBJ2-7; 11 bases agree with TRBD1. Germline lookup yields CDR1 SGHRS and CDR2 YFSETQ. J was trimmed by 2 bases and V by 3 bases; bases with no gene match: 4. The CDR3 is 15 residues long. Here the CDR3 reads CASSSGQGAAYEQYF. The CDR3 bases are TGCGCCAGCAGCTCCGGACAGGGGGCAGCCTACGAGCAGTACTTC.

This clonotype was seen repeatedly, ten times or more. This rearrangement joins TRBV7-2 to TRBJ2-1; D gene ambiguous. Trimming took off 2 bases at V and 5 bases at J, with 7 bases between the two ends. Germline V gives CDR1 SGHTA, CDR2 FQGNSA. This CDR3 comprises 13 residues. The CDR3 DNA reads TGTGCCAGCAGCTTACGGGTGGACAATGAGCAGTTCTTC. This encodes CASSLRVDNEQFF.

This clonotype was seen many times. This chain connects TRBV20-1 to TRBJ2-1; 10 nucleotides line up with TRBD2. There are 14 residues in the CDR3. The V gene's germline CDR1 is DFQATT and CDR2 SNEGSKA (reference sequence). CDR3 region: CRGSSGGLKGEQFF. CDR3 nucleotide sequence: TGCAGGGGTTCTAGCGGGGGTTTAAAGGGTGAGCAGTTCTTC.

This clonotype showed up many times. CDR3 sequence (DNA): TGTGCCAGCAGCCAAGTCGGGGGACAGGGTGTTGCCTTGCAGTATTTT. Amino acids: CASSQVGGQGVALQYF. This sequence joins TRBV4-2 and TRBJ2-3, with TRBD1 matching 9 bases. The germline CDR1 and CDR2 sequences are LGHNA and YNFKEQ. The CDR3 has 16 residues. Trimming at V came to 1 base and at J to 11 bases, leaving 13 bases not matched to a gene.

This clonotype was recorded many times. This chain's CDR3 is CSASGLAGVAETQYF. The CDR3 nucleotides read TGCAGTGCTAGTGGACTAGCGGGAGTAGCAGAGACCCAGTACTTC. This rearrangement joins TRBV20-1 to TRBJ2-5; 13 nucleotides match TRBD2. This CDR3 spans 15 amino acids. V lost 3 bases and J lost 4; bases outside the gene matches: 5. The V gene's germline CDR1 is DFQATT and CDR2 SNEGSKA (reference sequence).

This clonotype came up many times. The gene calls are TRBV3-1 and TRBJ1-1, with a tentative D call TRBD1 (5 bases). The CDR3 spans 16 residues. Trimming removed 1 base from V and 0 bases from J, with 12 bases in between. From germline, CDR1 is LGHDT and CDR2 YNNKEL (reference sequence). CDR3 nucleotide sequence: TGTGCCAGCAGCCAAGTCTCTGGGGCCATGAACACTGAAGCTTTCTTT. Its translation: CASSQVSGAMNTEAFF.